One and the same sample provided the 11 T cell receptor beta chains below, sequenced in a study of blood T cell repertoires in COVID-19. Some clones are missing from TCRdb's copy, which holds only in-frame ones; the method was immunoSEQ multiplex PCR. The data show around 100,000 clones, over 65% seen once. Sequencing input: peripheral blood. These receptors came from a human donor in a cohort sampled during active COVID-19.

The chain employs TRBV7-2 and TRBJ1-1; D unclear. CDR1 and CDR2 (germline): SGHTA, FQGNSA. The CDR3 length is 14 residues. Trimming shortened V by 2 bases and J by 0 bases, and 7 bases separated the two germline ends. CDR3 bases: TGTGCCAGCAGCTTAATTCTGTTGAACACTGAAGCTTTCTTT. Amino acids: CASSLILLNTEAFF.

This clone was observed a handful of times. The genes are TRBV14 and TRBJ2-2; 9 nucleotides line up with TRBD1. The CDR3 extends over 15 amino acids. V was clipped by 6 bases and J by 6 bases; unmatched bases: 8. Germline CDR1 reads SGHDN; CDR2 reads FVKESK. CDR3 nucleotides: TGTGCCAGCAGTGTCGGACAGGGGTTCCCCGGGGAGCTGTTTTTT. Its protein product is CASSVGQGFPGELFF.

There are a few counts of this clone. The chain employs TRBV28 and TRBJ2-2, with no clear D. V lost 3 bases to trimming and J lost 8 bases, with 4 bases between them. The length of the CDR3 is 11 residues. Germline V gene data show CDR1 as MDHEN and CDR2 as SYDVKM. CDR3 loop: CASSLRGELFF. CDR3 nucleotides: TGTGCCAGCAGTTTGCGGGGGGAGCTGTTTTTT.

J is TRBJ2-1 and V is TRBV4-1; D perhaps matches TRBD2 (6 bases). The germline V and J ends were trimmed by 4 bases and 1 base, with 11 bases remaining between them. This CDR3 region has 15 residues. Germline lookup yields CDR1 MGHRA and CDR2 YSYEKL. The CDR3 coding sequence is TGCGCCAGCAGCCCAGGAGGGACTTCCTACAATGAGCAGTTCTTC. Translation: CASSPGGTSYNEQFF.

Here the CDR3 DNA reads TGTGCCAGCAGTGGTCCGGGACAGGGGGCTGGCACCGGGGAGCTGTTTTTT. As protein: CASSGPGQGAGTGELFF. This chain uses TRBV2 with TRBJ2-2; 12 bases match TRBD1. Germline V gives CDR1 SNHLY, CDR2 FYNNEI. The CDR3 runs 17 residues. V lost 4 bases, J lost 4 bases, and 7 bases stayed unmatched. Full variable domain (remainder filled in from reference TRBV2 and TRBJ2-2): EPEVTQTPSHQVTQMGQEVILRCVPISNHLYFYWYRQILGQKVEFLVSFYNNEISEKSEIFDDQFSVERPDGSNFTLKIRSTKLEDSAMYFCASSGPGQGAGTGELFFGEGSRLTVL.

The genes are TRBV6-5 and TRBJ2-4; TRBD2 is a possible D gene (6 bases). The CDR3 is 13 residues long. Germline CDR1 is MNHEY and CDR2 is SVGAGI. V was pared by 11 bases and J by 0 bases, with 11 bases between. CDR3 loop: CAVSAGAKNIQYF. As DNA, the CDR3 is TGTGCCGTATCAGCGGGAGCCAAAAACATTCAGTACTTC.

The chain carries TRBV27 and TRBJ1-1, with TRBD1 as a possible D gene (5 bases). The length of the CDR3 is 15 residues. Germline V lookup: CDR1 MNHEY, CDR2 SMNVEV (reference sequence). V dropped 1 base and J dropped 9 bases, with 18 bases sitting between them. CDR3 coding DNA: TGTGCCAGCAGTTTATATGTTGGGGCAGGGTGGAAAGCTTTCTTT. Translated: CASSLYVGAGWKAFF.

The rearrangement links TRBV11-3 to TRBJ2-2; D is perhaps TRBD2 (7 bases). Trimming stripped 5 bases from V and 3 bases from J, with 22 bases between. The CDR3 runs 18 residues. Germline CDR1 and CDR2: SGHNT and YENEEA. In DNA, the CDR3 is TGTGCCAGCAGCCCCTTCCTGGCGGCGGGGGCCTACACCGGGGAGCTGTTTTTT. Its protein product is CASSPFLAAGAYTGELFF. Variable domain in full (rest from reference TRBV11-3 and TRBJ2-2): EAGVVQSPRYKIIEKKQPVAFWCNPISGHNTLYWYLQNLGQGPELLIRYENEEAVDDSQLPKDRFSAERLKGVDSTLKIQPAELGDSAVYLCASSPFLAAGAYTGELFFGEGSRLTVL.

J is TRBJ1-2 and V is TRBV10-1; D not resolved. Looked up from germline, CDR1 is WNHNN and CDR2 is SYGVQD (reference sequence). The CDR3 is 11 amino acids. V lost 3 bases and J 7 bases, leaving 6 bases between the germline ends. The CDR3 DNA sequence: TGCGCCAGCAGTGACGGGGTTGGCTACACCTTC. This sequence encodes CASSDGVGYTF.

This clone was counted between two and nine times. This chain connects TRBV7-2 to TRBJ2-6; 7 bases agree with TRBD1. Germline trimming cut 7 bases from V and 4 bases from J; bases unmatched to any gene: 7. The CDR3 has 15 residues. In germline, CDR1 is SGHTA, CDR2 FQGNSA. This CDR3 is CASNVDRAGANVLTF. The CDR3 DNA reads TGTGCCAGCAATGTAGACAGGGCCGGGGCCAACGTCCTGACTTTC. Using reference TRBV7-2 and TRBJ2-6 for the parts outside the CDR3, the full variable domain is GAGVSQSPSNKVTEKGKDVELRCDPISGHTALYWYRQSLGQGLEFLIYFQGNSAPDKSGLPSDRFSAERTGGSVSTLTIQRTQQEDSAVYLCASNVDRAGANVLTFGAGSRLTVL.

This rearrangement joins TRBV6-1 to TRBJ2-3; TRBD2 agrees at 13 bases. Germline V lookup: CDR1 MNHNS, CDR2 SASEGT. Unmatched junction bases numbered 3, after V lost 1 base and J lost 2 bases. CDR3 size: 17 residues. CDR3 sequence (DNA): TGTGCCAGCAGTGAAGGGACTAGCGGGGGCCCCACAGATACGCAGTATTTT. It is translated as CASSEGTSGGPTDTQYF.